Listed here are 7 T cell receptor beta chains from one sample, sequenced in a study of blood T cell repertoires in COVID-19. The repertoire was sequenced with immunoSEQ multiplex PCR; TCRdb's copy has only in-frame clones and lacks some. The data contain 200,000 to 300,000 clones, about nine tenths of them singletons. Sequencing was carried out using peripheral blood. These TCRs come from a woman aged 40-49 years who had recovered from COVID-19.

The genes are TRBV13 and TRBJ1-3; D is unclear. The CDR3 totals 14 residues. The V and J ends lost 3 bases and 2 bases respectively, with 8 bases between them. The germline V gene encodes CDR1 PRHDT and CDR2 FYEKMQ (reference sequence). CDR3 bases: TGTGCCAGCAGCTTCCGGACTCCTGGAAACACCATATATTTT. This gives the protein CASSFRTPGNTIYF.

The rearrangement uses TRBV2 and TRBJ1-2, with D uncertain. Trimming took 0 bases from V and 5 from J, leaving 4 bases between them. Germline assignment: CDR1 SNHLY and CDR2 FYNNEI. CDR3 length equals 12 residues. CDR3 in amino acids: CASSEAEYGYTF. The DNA of the CDR3 is TGTGCCAGCAGTGAAGCTGAGTATGGCTACACCTTC.

J is TRBJ2-7 and V is TRBV28; 12 positions agree with TRBD1. CDR1 MDHEN and CDR2 SYDVKM come from the germline V gene. The CDR3 is made up of 15 amino acids. J was trimmed by 6 bases and V by 5 bases; bases with no gene match: 8. CDR3 amino acids: CASSPLGQGAGEQYF. The CDR3 DNA reads TGTGCCAGCAGTCCCCTGGGACAGGGGGCGGGCGAGCAGTACTTC.

The rearrangement joins TRBV27 to TRBJ1-1; 8 bases agree with TRBD1. From germline, CDR1 is MNHEY and CDR2 SMNVEV (reference sequence). Trimming at V came to 5 bases and at J to 3 bases, leaving 5 bases not matched to a gene. CDR3 length: 14 residues. The DNA of the CDR3 is TGTGCCAGCAGTCTGAGGACAGGGTACACTGAAGCTTTCTTT. It specifies CASSLRTGYTEAFF.

This chain joins TRBV21-1 and TRBJ2-2; the table assigns TRBD2, which was not confirmed against the DNA. TRBV21-1 is labeled a pseudogene. The length of the CDR3 is 20 residues. The CDR3, as DNA: TGTGCCAGCAGCAAAGGTTCTAGCTTTGGGGCTAGCGGAAACACCGGGGAGCTGTTTTTT. Its protein product is CASSKGSSFGASGNTGELFF.

The CDR3 coding sequence is TGTGCCAGCACCTACCAGCCACTCAGGGATAGGGAAGATTACGAGCAGTACTTC. Translated, it gives CASTYQPLRDREDYEQYF. V gene TRBV7-9 combines with J gene TRBJ2-7; a possible D gene is TRBD1 (5 bases). Trimming stripped 7 bases from V and 4 bases from J, with 29 bases between. The germline CDR1 and CDR2 sequences are SEHNR and FQNEAQ (reference sequence). The CDR3 is 18 residues long.

This rearrangement joins TRBV19 to TRBJ2-1; weak D call: TRBD1 (6 bases). CDR1 is LNHDA, CDR2 SQIVND, per germline (reference sequence). CDR3 length: 14 amino acids. Trimming removed 5 bases at V and 10 bases at J, with 18 bases between. CDR3 bases: TGTGCCAGTAGTGGGTGGGACACCCCAGGAGAGCAGTTCTTC. This translates into CASSGWDTPGEQFF.